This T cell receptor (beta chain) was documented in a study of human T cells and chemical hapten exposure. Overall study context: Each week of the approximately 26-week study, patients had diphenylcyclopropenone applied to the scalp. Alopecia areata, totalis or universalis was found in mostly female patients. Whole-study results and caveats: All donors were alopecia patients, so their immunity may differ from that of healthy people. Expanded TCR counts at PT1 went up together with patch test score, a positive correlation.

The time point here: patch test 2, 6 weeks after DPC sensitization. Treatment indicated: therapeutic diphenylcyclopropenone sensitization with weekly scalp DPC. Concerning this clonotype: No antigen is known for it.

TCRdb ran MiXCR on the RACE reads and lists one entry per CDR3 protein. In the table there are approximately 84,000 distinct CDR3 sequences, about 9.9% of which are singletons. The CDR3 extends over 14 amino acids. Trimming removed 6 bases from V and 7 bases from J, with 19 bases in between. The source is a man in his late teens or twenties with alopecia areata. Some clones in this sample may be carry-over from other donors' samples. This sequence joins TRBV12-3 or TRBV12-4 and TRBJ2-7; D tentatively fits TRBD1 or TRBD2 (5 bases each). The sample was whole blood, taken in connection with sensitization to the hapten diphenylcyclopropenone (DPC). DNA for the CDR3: TGTGCCAGCAGCCCTTCACCCGGGACCAGTGAGCAGTACTTC. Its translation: CASSPSPGTSEQYF.